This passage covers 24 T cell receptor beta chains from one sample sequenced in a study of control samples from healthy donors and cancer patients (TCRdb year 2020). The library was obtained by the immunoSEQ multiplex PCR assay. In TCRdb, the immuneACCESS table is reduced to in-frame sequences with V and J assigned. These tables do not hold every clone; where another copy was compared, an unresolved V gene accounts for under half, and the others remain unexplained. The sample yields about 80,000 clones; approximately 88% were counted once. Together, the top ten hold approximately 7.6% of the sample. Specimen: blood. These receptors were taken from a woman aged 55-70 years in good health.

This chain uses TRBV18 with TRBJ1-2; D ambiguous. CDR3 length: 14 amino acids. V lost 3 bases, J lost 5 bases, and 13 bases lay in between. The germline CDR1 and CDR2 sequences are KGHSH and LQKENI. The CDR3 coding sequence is TGTGCCAGCTCACCTGCCGGGTCAGCTTATGGCTACACCTTC. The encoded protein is CASSPAGSAYGYTF.

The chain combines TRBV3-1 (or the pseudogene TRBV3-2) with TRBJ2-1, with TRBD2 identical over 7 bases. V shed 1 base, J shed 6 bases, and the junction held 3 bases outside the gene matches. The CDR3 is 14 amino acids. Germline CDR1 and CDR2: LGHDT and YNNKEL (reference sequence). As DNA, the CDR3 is TGTGCCAGCAGCCAAGTCGGGGGGTCCAATGAGCAGTTCTTC. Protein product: CASSQVGGSNEQFF.

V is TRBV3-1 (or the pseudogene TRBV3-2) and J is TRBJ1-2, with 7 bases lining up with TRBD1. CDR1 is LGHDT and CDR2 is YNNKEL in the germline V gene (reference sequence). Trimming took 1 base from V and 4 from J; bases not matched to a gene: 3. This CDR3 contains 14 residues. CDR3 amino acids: CASSQAQGPYGYTF. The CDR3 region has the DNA TGTGCCAGCAGCCAAGCACAGGGGCCCTATGGCTACACCTTC.

The CDR3 protein is CAWKRGPYYEQYF. The CDR3 DNA reads as TGTGCCTGGAAAAGAGGACCCTACTACGAGCAGTACTTC. V usage is TRBV30 and J usage is TRBJ2-5; the D is unclear. The last part of the DNA fits TRBJ2-7 better; the J call may be wrong. The CDR3 runs 13 residues. The V gene's germline CDR1 is GTSNPN and CDR2 SVGIG (reference sequence).

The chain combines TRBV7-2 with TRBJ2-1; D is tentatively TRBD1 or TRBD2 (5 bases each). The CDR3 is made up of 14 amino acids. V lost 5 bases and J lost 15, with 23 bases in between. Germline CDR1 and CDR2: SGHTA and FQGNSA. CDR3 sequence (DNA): TGTGCCAGCAGCCCCCGGGACGGTTCCATAGGGTGGTTCTTC. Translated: CASSPRDGSIGWFF.

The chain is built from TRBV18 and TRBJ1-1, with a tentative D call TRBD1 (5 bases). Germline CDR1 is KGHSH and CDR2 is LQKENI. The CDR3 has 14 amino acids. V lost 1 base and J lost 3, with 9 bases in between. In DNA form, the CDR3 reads TGTGCCAGCTCACCACTTCGGGGGGACACTGAAGCTTTCTTT. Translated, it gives CASSPLRGDTEAFF.

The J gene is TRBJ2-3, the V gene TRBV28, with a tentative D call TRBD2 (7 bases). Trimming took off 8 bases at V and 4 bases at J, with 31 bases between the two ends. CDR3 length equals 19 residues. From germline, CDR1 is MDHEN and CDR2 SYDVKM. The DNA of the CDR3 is TGTGCCAGCCTCACAACTCGTCGGGGGGCGGGAGAGGGGGCAGATACGCAGTATTTT. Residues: CASLTTRRGAGEGADTQYF.

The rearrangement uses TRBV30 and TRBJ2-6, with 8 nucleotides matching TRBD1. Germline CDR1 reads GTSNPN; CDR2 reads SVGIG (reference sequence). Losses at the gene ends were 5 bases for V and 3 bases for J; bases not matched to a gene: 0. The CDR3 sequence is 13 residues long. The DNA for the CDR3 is TGTGCCTGGGGGACAGGTGGGGCCAACGTCCTGACTTTC. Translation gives CAWGTGGANVLTF.

The CDR3 DNA reads TGTGCCAGCAGTTCTCCGGGACTAGCGGGAAGAGGTGGGTCAGGAAACATTCAGTACTTC. Amino acid sequence: CASSSPGLAGRGGSGNIQYF. The chain is built from TRBV28 and TRBJ2-4, with 13 bases that match TRBD2. The length of the CDR3 is 20 residues. Trimming removed 4 bases from V and 6 bases from J; junction bases left unmatched: 18. Germline loops: CDR1 MDHEN, CDR2 SYDVKM.

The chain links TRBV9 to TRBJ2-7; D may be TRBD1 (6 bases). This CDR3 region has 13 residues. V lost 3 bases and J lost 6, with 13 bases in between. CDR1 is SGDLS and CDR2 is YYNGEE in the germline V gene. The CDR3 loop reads CASSATGLGEQYF. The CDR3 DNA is TGTGCCAGCAGCGCGACAGGCCTCGGCGAGCAGTACTTC.

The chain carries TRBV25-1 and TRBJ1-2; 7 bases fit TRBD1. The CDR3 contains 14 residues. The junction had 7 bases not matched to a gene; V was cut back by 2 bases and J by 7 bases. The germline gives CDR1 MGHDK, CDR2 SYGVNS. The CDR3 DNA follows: TGTGCCAGCAGTGAAAAGACAGGGAGGGCTGGCTACACCTTC. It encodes CASSEKTGRAGYTF.

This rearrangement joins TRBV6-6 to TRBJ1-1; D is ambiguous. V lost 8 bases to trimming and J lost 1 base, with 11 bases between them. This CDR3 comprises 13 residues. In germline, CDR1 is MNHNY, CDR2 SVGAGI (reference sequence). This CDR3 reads CASGYSQNTEAFF. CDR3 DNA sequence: TGTGCCAGCGGGTACAGTCAGAACACTGAAGCTTTCTTT.

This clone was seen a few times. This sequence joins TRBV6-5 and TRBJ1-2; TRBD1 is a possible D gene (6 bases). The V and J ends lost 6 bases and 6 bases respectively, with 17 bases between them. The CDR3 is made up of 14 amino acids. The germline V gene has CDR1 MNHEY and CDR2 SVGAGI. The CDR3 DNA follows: TGTGCCAGCAGCACAGGGATCGATTGGGATGGCTACACCTTC. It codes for CASSTGIDWDGYTF.

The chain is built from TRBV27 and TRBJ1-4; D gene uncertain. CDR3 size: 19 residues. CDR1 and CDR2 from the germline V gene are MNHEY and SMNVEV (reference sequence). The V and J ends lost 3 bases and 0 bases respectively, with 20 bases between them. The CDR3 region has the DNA TGTGCCAGCAGTTTCCCGACAAGACGTGAATTTGCAACTAATGAAAAACTGTTTTTT. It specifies CASSFPTRREFATNEKLFF.

The CDR3 loop is CASSQGQGGYEQYF. DNA for the CDR3: TGTGCCAGCAGCCAAGGACAGGGAGGGTACGAGCAGTACTTC. The chain carries TRBV27 and TRBJ2-7, with a tentative D call TRBD1 (8 bases). Germline CDR1 is MNHEY and CDR2 is SMNVEV (reference sequence). V shed 6 bases and J shed 4 bases, with 16 bases lying between them. The CDR3 is 14 residues long.

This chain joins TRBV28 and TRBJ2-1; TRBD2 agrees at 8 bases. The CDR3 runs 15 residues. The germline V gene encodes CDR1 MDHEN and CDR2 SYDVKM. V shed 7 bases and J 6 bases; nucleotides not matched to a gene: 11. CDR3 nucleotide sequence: TGTGCCAGCAATATGGCGGGACTAGGTCCCAATGAGCAGTTCTTC. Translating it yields CASNMAGLGPNEQFF.

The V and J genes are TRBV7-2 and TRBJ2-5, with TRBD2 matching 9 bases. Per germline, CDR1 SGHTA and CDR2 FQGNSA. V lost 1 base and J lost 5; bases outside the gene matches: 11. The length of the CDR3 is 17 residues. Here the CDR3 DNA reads TGTGCCAGCAGCTTAGGTTGGGGTAGCGGGAGTACGGAGACCCAGTACTTC. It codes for CASSLGWGSGSTETQYF.

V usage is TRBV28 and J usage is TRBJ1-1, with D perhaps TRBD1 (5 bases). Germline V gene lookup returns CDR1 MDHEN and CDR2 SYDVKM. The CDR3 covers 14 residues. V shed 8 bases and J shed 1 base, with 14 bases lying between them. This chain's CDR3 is CASGPRDGNTEAFF. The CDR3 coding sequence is TGTGCCAGCGGGCCGAGGGACGGGAACACTGAAGCTTTCTTT.

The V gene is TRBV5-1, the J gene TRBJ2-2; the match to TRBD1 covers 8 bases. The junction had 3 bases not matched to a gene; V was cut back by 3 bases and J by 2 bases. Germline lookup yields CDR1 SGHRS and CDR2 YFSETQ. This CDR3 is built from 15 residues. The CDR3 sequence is CASSSQGENTGELFF. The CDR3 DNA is TGCGCCAGCAGCTCACAGGGGGAAAACACCGGGGAGCTGTTTTTT.

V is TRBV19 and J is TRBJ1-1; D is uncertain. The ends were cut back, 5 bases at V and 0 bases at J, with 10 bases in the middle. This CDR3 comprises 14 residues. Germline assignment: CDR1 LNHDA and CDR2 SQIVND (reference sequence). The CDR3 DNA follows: TGTGCCAGTAGTCGCGGAGATTTGAACACTGAAGCTTTCTTT. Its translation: CASSRGDLNTEAFF.

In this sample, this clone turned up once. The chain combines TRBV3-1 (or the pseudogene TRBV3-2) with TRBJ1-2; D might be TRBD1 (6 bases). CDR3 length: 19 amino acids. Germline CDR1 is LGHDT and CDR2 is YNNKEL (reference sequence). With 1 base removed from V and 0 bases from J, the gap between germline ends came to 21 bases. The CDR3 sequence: CASSQGFPRRTATNYGYTF. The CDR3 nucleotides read TGTGCCAGCAGCCAAGGTTTCCCCAGGAGGACAGCAACTAACTATGGCTACACCTTC.

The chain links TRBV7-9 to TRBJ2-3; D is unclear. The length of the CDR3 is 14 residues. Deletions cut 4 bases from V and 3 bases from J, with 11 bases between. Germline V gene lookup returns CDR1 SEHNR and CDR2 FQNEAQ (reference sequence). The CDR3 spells CASSSRYMTDTQYF. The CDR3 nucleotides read TGTGCCAGCAGCTCCCGGTATATGACAGATACGCAGTATTTT.

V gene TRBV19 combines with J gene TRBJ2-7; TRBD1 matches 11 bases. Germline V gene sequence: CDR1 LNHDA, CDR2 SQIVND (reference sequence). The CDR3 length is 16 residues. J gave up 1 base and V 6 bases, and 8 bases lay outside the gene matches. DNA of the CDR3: TGTGCCAGTAGAGGACAGGGGGCTATTCGATCCTACGAGCAGTACTTC. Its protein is CASRGQGAIRSYEQYF. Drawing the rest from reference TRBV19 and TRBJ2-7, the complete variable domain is DGGITQSPKYLFRKEGQNVTLSCEQNLNHDAMYWYRQDPGQGLRLIYYSQIVNDFQKGDIAEGYSVSREKKESFPLTVTSAQKNPTAFYLCASRGQGAIRSYEQYFGPGTRLTVT.

This chain's CDR3 is CASSLVPGGDSNQPQHF. DNA of the CDR3: TGTGCCAGCAGCTTAGTCCCGGGCGGGGATAGCAATCAGCCCCAGCATTTT. The V call is TRBV7-8, the J call TRBJ1-5; D ambiguous. The V end was cut by 1 base, the J end by 0 bases, with 13 bases between. CDR1 is SGHVS, CDR2 FQNEAQ, per germline. This CDR3 has 17 residues.